Included here is one T cell receptor (beta chain) sequence, with context. Antigen specificity is unknown. Use of 60 Vbeta and 13 Jbeta primers characterized the PCR. Here immunoSEQ multiplex PCR was the method, and the copy in TCRdb shows in-frame clones only, minus some. The profile covers 110,000 to 150,000 clones, with 70% to 85% appearing a single time and more than 9.5% taken by the ten largest. These data are taken from a study of cytomegalovirus exposure and HLA in healthy donors. The CDR3 covers 15 residues. The germline V gene encodes CDR1 MNHNS and CDR2 SASEGT. Unmatched junction bases numbered 5, after V lost 8 bases and J lost 0 bases. Study-wide results and caveats: In a later analysis, TCR association rates varied by HLA locus: DRB1 most, HLA-C fewest.

The chain carries TRBV6-1 and TRBJ2-2; 8 bases map to TRBD1. This clonotype was sampled from a woman aged 60-75 years in good health and CMV-seropositive. What was sequenced was PBMCs. CDR3 nucleotides: TGTGCCAGCGACAAGGACAGGGCGAACACCGGGGAGCTGTTTTTT. Its translation is CASDKDRANTGELFF.